The 27 T cell receptor beta chains reported below all come from one sample, sequenced in a study of CD8 T cells in Susac syndrome. Reverse transcription of about 0.5 to 1 ug RNA used random hexamers. One entry per CDR3 protein results from TCRdb running MiXCR on the immunoSEQ multiplex PCR reads. The table records 150,000 to 200,000 distinct CDR3 sequences, roughly 94% of them present only once. The sample consisted of CD4+ T cells from PBMCs. The receptors originated from a human donor in good health.

Worth noting for this clonotype: The junction and the germline gene differ at one end; a read error may be behind it. V and J are TRBV19 and TRBJ2-6, with a possible D match to TRBD1 (5 bases). Germline loops: CDR1 LNHDA, CDR2 SQIVND (reference sequence). CDR3 length: 13 residues. DNA of the CDR3: TGTGCCAGTAGTAACTCTGGGGCCAACGTCCTAACTTTC. Its protein product is CASSNSGANVLTF.

The gene calls are TRBV30 and TRBJ2-2, with D perhaps assigned TRBD1 or TRBD2 (6 bases each). The CDR3 is 14 amino acids. Germline CDR1 reads GTSNPN; CDR2 reads SVGIG (reference sequence). V was shortened by 4 bases and J by 7 bases, with 16 bases between the two germline ends. Here the CDR3 reads CAWKGGRGYGELFF. In DNA, the CDR3 is TGTGCCTGGAAGGGGGGCCGCGGTTACGGGGAGCTGTTTTTT.

V gene TRBV30 combines with J gene TRBJ2-6; D gene ambiguous. V lost 3 bases to trimming and J lost 0 bases, with 9 bases between them. This CDR3 contains 15 residues. CDR1 and CDR2 (germline): GTSNPN, SVGIG (reference sequence). This chain's CDR3 is CAWSDSYSGANVLTF. The CDR3 DNA reads as TGTGCCTGGAGCGACTCCTACTCTGGGGCCAACGTCCTGACTTTC.

V and J are TRBV28 and TRBJ1-1; the D gene is possibly TRBD1 (5 bases). From germline, CDR1 is MDHEN and CDR2 SYDVKM. V was shortened by 6 bases and J by 4 bases, with 18 bases between the two germline ends. The CDR3 is 15 amino acids. The CDR3 DNA is TGTGCCAGCAGCTGGGCAGGGCGGGGTGTCACTGAAGCTTTCTTT. Its protein product is CASSWAGRGVTEAFF.

The chain has TRBV12-3 or TRBV12-4 and TRBJ1-1; TRBD1 might be the D (5 bases). The CDR3 totals 14 residues. Trimming took off 3 bases at V and 1 base at J, with 9 bases between the two ends. The CDR3 reads CASSLGVGNTEAFF. The CDR3 bases are TGTGCCAGCAGTTTGGGGGTGGGGAACACTGAAGCTTTCTTT.

The chain uses TRBV6-6 and TRBJ2-3; maybe TRBD1 (6 bases). V gave up 8 bases and J gave up 2 bases, with 11 bases separating them. There are 13 residues in the CDR3. Germline loops: CDR1 MNHNY, CDR2 SVGAGI (reference sequence). The chain's CDR3 is CASGGQPTDTQYF. CDR3 coding DNA: TGTGCCAGCGGGGGACAACCCACAGATACGCAGTATTTT.

The J gene is TRBJ2-7, the V gene TRBV7-3; TRBD1 agrees at 10 bases. V shed 2 bases, J shed 6 bases, and the junction held 4 bases outside the gene matches. The germline CDR1 and CDR2 sequences are SGHTA and FQGTGA. The CDR3 is 14 amino acids. The CDR3 is CASSLDGTGVEQYF. CDR3 bases: TGTGCCAGCAGCTTAGATGGGACAGGGGTCGAGCAGTACTTC.

The chain is built from TRBV5-1 and TRBJ2-7; 11 bases map to TRBD2. The CDR3 is 15 residues long. Trimming cost V 0 bases and J 3 bases; bases outside gene matches: 2. The germline V gene has CDR1 SGHRS and CDR2 YFSETQ. This CDR3 is CASSLELAGVYEQYF. The CDR3 DNA reads TGCGCCAGCAGCTTGGAACTAGCGGGAGTCTACGAGCAGTACTTC.

The chain uses TRBV25-1 and TRBJ1-3; D gene ambiguous. Germline loops: CDR1 MGHDK, CDR2 SYGVNS. The V and J ends lost 4 bases and 3 bases respectively, with 10 bases between them. This CDR3 comprises 14 residues. CDR3 loop: CASSGSKGGNTIYF. CDR3 nucleotides: TGTGCCAGCAGTGGGTCGAAGGGTGGAAACACCATATATTTT.

This chain joins TRBV5-1 and TRBJ1-5; 9 bases map to TRBD1. The V gene's germline CDR1 is SGHRS and CDR2 YFSETQ. The CDR3 sequence is 16 residues long. Trimming took 2 bases from V and 1 from J; bases not matched to a gene: 4. The CDR3 DNA is TGCGCCAGCAGCTTCGGGACAGGGCCAAGCAATCAGCCCCAGCATTTT. It encodes CASSFGTGPSNQPQHF.

This clonotype has only one observation. The rearrangement uses TRBV6-5 and TRBJ1-1, with D perhaps TRBD1 (5 bases). The V end was cut by 2 bases, the J end by 0 bases, with 13 bases between. CDR3 size: 16 residues. Germline V gives CDR1 MNHEY, CDR2 SVGAGI. The CDR3 reads CASSYAAGLMNTEAFF. For the CDR3, the DNA is TGTGCCAGCAGTTACGCAGCGGGACTGATGAACACTGAAGCTTTCTTT.

This clonotype was seen once. The chain carries TRBV24-1 and TRBJ2-7; unclear D gene. V was shortened by 7 bases and J by 0 bases, with 15 bases between the two germline ends. CDR1 and CDR2 (germline): KGHDR, SFDVKD. This CDR3 has 15 amino acids. DNA for the CDR3: TGTGCCACCAGGGCCCCACGAAGGAACTCCTACGAGCAGTACTTC. Its translation is CATRAPRRNSYEQYF.

J is TRBJ1-1 and V is TRBV3-1; D uncertain. The length of the CDR3 is 13 residues. V lost 3 bases and J 11 bases, leaving 16 bases between the germline ends. In germline, CDR1 is LGHDT, CDR2 YNNKEL (reference sequence). The DNA of the CDR3 is TGTGCCAGCAGCCACTCGGCGGGCAAGAGGGCTTTCTTT. This translates into CASSHSAGKRAFF.

This rearrangement joins TRBV10-2 to TRBJ2-3; 7 bases map to TRBD2. Unmatched junction bases numbered 2, after V lost 2 bases and J lost 0 bases. Germline V CDR1 and CDR2: WSHSY, SAAADI. The CDR3 runs to 15 residues. The CDR3, as DNA: TGCGCCAGCAGTGAGATTAGCGGGAGCACAGATACGCAGTATTTT. Its translation: CASSEISGSTDTQYF.

This chain joins TRBV18 and TRBJ1-5, with D hard to call. The germline gives CDR1 KGHSH, CDR2 LQKENI. The germline V and J ends were trimmed by 8 bases and 3 bases, with 11 bases remaining between them. CDR3 length: 13 residues. CDR3 sequence: CASLRQPNQPQHF. As DNA, the CDR3 is TGTGCCAGCCTACGGCAGCCCAATCAGCCCCAGCATTTT.

The genes are TRBV20-1 and TRBJ2-3; 8 bases line up with TRBD2. Losses at the gene ends were 3 bases for V and 4 bases for J; bases not matched to a gene: 9. CDR3 length: 15 amino acids. Germline-derived CDR1 and CDR2 are DFQATT and SNEGSKA (reference sequence). The CDR3 bases are TGCAGTGCTAGCGGTTATAGCGGGAACTCAGATACGCAGTATTTT. The encoded protein is CSASGYSGNSDTQYF.

The CDR3 nucleotides read TGCAGTGCTAGAGACAGGCTAGCGGGAGGGCCGGGAAATGAGCAGTTCTTC. It is translated as CSARDRLAGGPGNEQFF. V gene TRBV20-1 combines with J gene TRBJ2-1; 12 bases match TRBD2. With 0 bases clipped from V and 7 bases from J, the junction kept 10 bases outside the gene matches. The germline CDR1 and CDR2 sequences are DFQATT and SNEGSKA (reference sequence). The CDR3 is 17 amino acids.

The table lists this clonotype with a count of one. V and J are TRBV28 and TRBJ2-2; D is unresolved. The CDR3 has 14 amino acids. V lost 3 bases and J lost 0, with 5 bases in between. Looked up from germline, CDR1 is MDHEN and CDR2 is SYDVKM. The CDR3 region has the DNA TGTGCCAGCAGTTTGAGCTCGAACACCGGGGAGCTGTTTTTT. This sequence encodes CASSLSSNTGELFF.

The J gene is TRBJ2-1, the V gene TRBV27; 10 nucleotides agree with TRBD2. This CDR3 is built from 16 residues. Germline-derived CDR1 and CDR2 are MNHEY and SMNVEV (reference sequence). Losses at the gene ends were 6 bases for V and 8 bases for J; bases not matched to a gene: 13. The CDR3 DNA reads TGTGCCAGCAGGCCAAGGGGGGGACTAGCGAGCGATGAGCAGTTCTTC. It encodes CASRPRGGLASDEQFF.

The genes are TRBV6-2 or TRBV6-3 and TRBJ2-3, with D hard to call. Trimming pared 5 bases from V and 0 bases from J, leaving 9 bases between. CDR1 is MNHEY and CDR2 is SVGEGT in the germline V gene. This CDR3 spans 14 amino acids. The CDR3 DNA reads as TGTGCCAGCAGTAGGGCCTATAGCACAGATACGCAGTATTTT. Protein sequence: CASSRAYSTDTQYF.

The CDR3 DNA reads as TGTGCCAGCAGAGGACAAAGGCGGCGGTACGAGCAGTACTTC. It is translated as CASRGQRRRYEQYF. This rearrangement joins TRBV6-5 to TRBJ2-7; D might be TRBD1 (5 bases). Deletions cut 6 bases from V and 4 bases from J, with 16 bases between. The CDR3 runs to 14 residues. From germline, CDR1 is MNHEY and CDR2 SVGAGI.

A single count supports this clonotype. The chain uses TRBV28 and TRBJ2-2; D is tentatively TRBD1 or TRBD2 (5 bases each). The germline V and J ends were trimmed by 11 bases and 1 base, with 17 bases remaining between them. The germline V gene has CDR1 MDHEN and CDR2 SYDVKM. CDR3 length: 15 amino acids. The CDR3 region has the DNA TGTGCCGCAAAGGGACGCTCCGGGAACACCGGGGAGCTGTTTTTT. It yields the protein CAAKGRSGNTGELFF.

The rearrangement uses TRBV23-1 and TRBJ1-6, with TRBD1 as a possible D gene (5 bases). TRBV23-1 carries the ORF label, with uncertain function. The CDR3 contains 16 residues. Trimming removed 8 bases from V and 5 bases from J, with 19 bases in between. The CDR3 region is CASPKPAGTHNSPLHF. Written as DNA, the CDR3 is TGCGCCAGCCCGAAACCCGCCGGGACGCATAATTCACCCCTCCACTTT.

The V and J genes are TRBV28 and TRBJ1-5; no reliable D call. Trimming removed 11 bases from V and 3 bases from J, with 11 bases in between. The length of the CDR3 is 12 residues. In germline, CDR1 is MDHEN, CDR2 SYDVKM. CDR3 in DNA: TGTGCCGCCCGGCAGGTCAATCAGCCCCAGCATTTT. This codes for CAARQVNQPQHF.

The chain couples TRBV5-1 to TRBJ2-5; D may be TRBD1 (5 bases). This CDR3 spans 13 amino acids. Trimming pared 4 bases from V and 6 bases from J, leaving 13 bases between. The germline CDR1 and CDR2 sequences are SGHRS and YFSETQ. DNA for the CDR3: TGCGCCAGCAGCGCCGGACATTTGCAGACCCAGTACTTC. Translated, it gives CASSAGHLQTQYF.

The chain has TRBV18 and TRBJ1-5, with D unresolved. The CDR3 spans 13 residues. Between the trimmed V and J ends, which lost 3 bases and 7 bases, there was a span of 10 bases. CDR1 is KGHSH and CDR2 is LQKENI in the germline V gene. For the CDR3, the DNA is TGTGCCAGCTCACCCGAGGAATACCAGCCCCAGCATTTT. It translates to CASSPEEYQPQHF.

V gene TRBV19 combines with J gene TRBJ2-2, with TRBD1 identical over 8 bases. The V segment lost 7 bases and the J segment 5 bases; nucleotides outside the gene matches: 9. CDR3 length: 15 residues. Germline V CDR1 and CDR2: LNHDA, SQIVND (reference sequence). The DNA for the CDR3 is TGTGCCAGTACTCCGCGGGACAGGTATACCGGGGAGCTGTTTTTT. It encodes CASTPRDRYTGELFF.